These 5 T cell receptor beta chains came from one sample sequenced in a study of blood T cell repertoires in COVID-19. Some clones are missing from TCRdb's copy, which holds only in-frame ones; the method was immunoSEQ multiplex PCR. Among more than 150,000 clones, less than 95% were seen once, and the ten largest hold roughly 0.7%. The source material was peripheral blood. Source of these receptors: a man in his thirties or forties with COVID-19, enrolled during active disease.

V gene TRBV2 combines with J gene TRBJ2-2, with 10 bases fitting TRBD1. The germline V gene has CDR1 SNHLY and CDR2 FYNNEI. The V gene end was trimmed by 2 bases and the J gene end by 6 bases; junction bases not matched to a gene: 6. The CDR3 spans 16 residues. Written as DNA, the CDR3 is TGTGCCAGCAGTGAACGACAGGGGGCGGCCGCCGGGGAGCTGTTTTTT. It codes for CASSERQGAAAGELFF. Looking up the rest from reference TRBV2 and TRBJ2-2 gives the full variable domain: EPEVTQTPSHQVTQMGQEVILRCVPISNHLYFYWYRQILGQKVEFLVSFYNNEISEKSEIFDDQFSVERPDGSNFTLKIRSTKLEDSAMYFCASSERQGAAAGELFFGEGSRLTVL.

The chain couples TRBV18 to TRBJ1-4, with TRBD1 as a possible D gene (5 bases). Trimming left V 3 bases short and J 6 bases short, with 11 bases between. The CDR3 spans 14 residues. Germline V gene lookup returns CDR1 KGHSH and CDR2 LQKENI. CDR3 protein: CASSPQGGDEKLFF. The CDR3 DNA is TGTGCCAGCTCACCTCAGGGTGGAGATGAAAAACTGTTTTTT.

The V gene is TRBV4-1, the J gene TRBJ1-1, with no clear D. Trimming took off 0 bases at V and 6 bases at J, with 14 bases between the two ends. The CDR3 is 15 amino acids. Germline V gene sequence: CDR1 MGHRA, CDR2 YSYEKL. CDR3 in DNA: TGCGCCAGCAGCCAAGATATCCGGGGAGGAGCTGAAGCTTTCTTT. Translating gives CASSQDIRGGAEAFF.

The gene calls are TRBV30 and TRBJ1-2, with a possible D match to TRBD1 (6 bases). Trimming took off 3 bases at V and 4 bases at J, with 9 bases between the two ends. CDR3 length: 12 amino acids. Germline assignment: CDR1 GTSNPN and CDR2 SVGIG (reference sequence). The CDR3 DNA follows: TGTGCCTGGAGCGGACAGATCTATGGCTACACCTTC. Protein: CAWSGQIYGYTF.

This clone was detected once. This chain uses TRBV6-6 with TRBJ1-4; maybe TRBD1 (5 bases). V gave up 7 bases and J gave up 6 bases, with 15 bases separating them. The CDR3 is 14 residues long. Germline V lookup: CDR1 MNHNY, CDR2 SVGAGI (reference sequence). The CDR3 DNA reads as TGTGCCAGCACCTACCGGCAGGGTGATGAAAAACTGTTTTTT. This translates into CASTYRQGDEKLFF.